The 13 T cell receptor beta chains in this list originate from one sample, sequenced in a study of blood T cell repertoires in COVID-19. The data were produced by immunoSEQ multiplex PCR, yet TCRdb's version contains in-frame clones alone and is incomplete. The sample records 120,000 or so clones, around 87% being singletons. Input material: peripheral blood. The receptors shown here come from a man in his forties or fifties with acute or convalescent COVID-19.

V and J are TRBV11-3 and TRBJ2-7, with TRBD2 matching over 7 bases. V trimming: 6 bases; J trimming: 3 bases; junction bases outside the gene matches: 8. The length of the CDR3 is 14 residues. The germline CDR1 and CDR2 sequences are SGHNT and YENEEA. CDR3 coding DNA: TGTGCCAGCAGGGCAGCGGGAATAGGCTACGAGCAGTACTTC. Translated: CASRAAGIGYEQYF. The variable domain in full, with the rest retrieved from reference TRBV11-3 and TRBJ2-7, is EAGVVQSPRYKIIEKKQPVAFWCNPISGHNTLYWYLQNLGQGPELLIRYENEEAVDDSQLPKDRFSAERLKGVDSTLKIQPAELGDSAVYLCASRAAGIGYEQYFGPGTRLTVT.

This clone was observed a single time. The chain links TRBV10-3 to TRBJ1-4; TRBD1 is a possible D gene (5 bases). The CDR3 is 14 residues long. CDR1 and CDR2 (germline): ENHRY, SYGVKD. V gave up 3 bases and J gave up 5 bases, with 10 bases separating them. CDR3 DNA: TGTGCCATCAGTGACCAGGGTCTAAATGAAAAACTGTTTTTT. Its protein is CAISDQGLNEKLFF.

The chain combines TRBV12-3 or TRBV12-4 with TRBJ2-7, with a tentative D call TRBD1 (6 bases). The CDR3 loop spans 13 amino acids. Trimming stripped 6 bases from V and 1 base from J, with 10 bases between. DNA for the CDR3: TGTGCCAGCAGGACAGGAGTTTCCTACGAGCAGTACTTC. This encodes CASRTGVSYEQYF.

The CDR3 loop is CASSVRLGPDTQYF. The CDR3, as DNA: TGTGCCAGCAGCGTACGCCTAGGCCCAGATACGCAGTATTTT. The rearrangement uses TRBV9 and TRBJ2-3; no clear D gene. The germline V gene encodes CDR1 SGDLS and CDR2 YYNGEE. Trimming took off 1 base at V and 4 bases at J, with 10 bases between the two ends. CDR3 length equals 14 residues.

The CDR3 reads CASRGLTSGAPSYEQYF. CDR3 DNA: TGTGCCAGCAGGGGATTGACTAGCGGGGCCCCCTCCTACGAGCAGTACTTC. This rearrangement joins TRBV27 to TRBJ2-7; 11 positions match TRBD2. The CDR3 has 17 residues. With V trimmed by 6 bases and J by 0 bases, 10 bases remained unmatched. In germline, CDR1 is MNHEY, CDR2 SMNVEV (reference sequence).

The chain combines TRBV24-1 with TRBJ2-1; 13 positions agree with TRBD2. The CDR3 length is 17 residues. V lost 3 bases to trimming and J lost 4 bases; unmatched junction nucleotides: 5. Germline V CDR1 and CDR2: KGHDR, SFDVKD. CDR3 amino acids: CATSDGQTSGGYNEQFF. As DNA, the CDR3 is TGTGCCACCAGTGATGGCCAGACTAGCGGGGGGTACAATGAGCAGTTCTTC.

The chain joins TRBV19 to TRBJ2-1; 14 positions match TRBD2. Germline CDR1 is LNHDA and CDR2 is SQIVND (reference sequence). V shed 5 bases, J shed 13 bases, and the junction held 13 bases outside the gene matches. The CDR3 totals 16 residues. The CDR3 spells CASSSRGLAGADLQFF. The CDR3 bases are TGTGCCAGTAGTTCCAGGGGACTAGCGGGAGCTGATCTTCAGTTCTTC.

This sequence joins TRBV10-3 and TRBJ2-3, with 9 bases lining up with TRBD2. The CDR3 is 14 residues long. Germline CDR1 and CDR2: ENHRY and SYGVKD. Losses at the gene ends were 4 bases for V and 1 base for J; bases not matched to a gene: 0. CDR3 loop: CAISGTSGTDTQYF. In nucleotides, the CDR3 is TGTGCCATCAGTGGGACTAGCGGCACAGATACGCAGTATTTT.

This clone was counted only a few times. The V gene is TRBV18, the J gene TRBJ1-2; 9 positions agree with TRBD1. Germline assignment: CDR1 KGHSH and CDR2 LQKENI. This CDR3 is built from 16 residues. V lost 6 bases, J lost 1 base, and 9 bases stayed unmatched. This CDR3 is CASSSLPGQGNYGYTF. The CDR3 DNA sequence: TGTGCCAGCTCGTCCCTCCCGGGACAGGGTAACTATGGCTACACCTTC.

V usage is TRBV10-2 and J usage is TRBJ2-7; 8 bases match TRBD2. This CDR3 is 14 amino acids long. The germline gives CDR1 WSHSY, CDR2 SAAADI. V shed 6 bases and J 0 bases; nucleotides not matched to a gene: 4. The CDR3 protein is CASRVAGSSYEQYF. The CDR3 coding sequence is TGCGCCAGCAGGGTAGCGGGAAGCTCCTACGAGCAGTACTTC.

Only one count was recorded for this clone. This sequence joins TRBV11-3 and TRBJ1-6; the D is unclear. CDR3 length: 15 amino acids. Germline V CDR1 and CDR2: SGHNT, YENEEA. Trimming took 0 bases from V and 10 from J, leaving 13 bases between them. The CDR3: CASSLEGNSGSPLHF. The CDR3 coding sequence is TGTGCCAGCAGCTTAGAGGGGAATTCGGGATCACCCCTCCACTTT.

This chain uses TRBV4-2 with TRBJ2-4, with 7 bases fitting TRBD1. CDR3 length: 16 residues. The V segment lost 6 bases and the J segment 0 bases; nucleotides outside the gene matches: 8. Germline-derived CDR1 and CDR2 are LGHNA and YNFKEQ. CDR3 sequence reads: CASSEGAREAKNIQYF. The DNA of the CDR3 is TGTGCCAGCAGTGAGGGGGCCCGAGAAGCCAAAAACATTCAGTACTTC.

J is TRBJ2-7 and V is TRBV18, with 8 bases fitting TRBD1. CDR1 KGHSH and CDR2 LQKENI come from the germline V gene. This CDR3 contains 15 residues. Trimming cost V 5 bases and J 0 bases; bases outside gene matches: 6. CDR3 nucleotides: TGTGCCAGCTCAGCCGGGACAGGAGGCTCCTACGAGCAGTACTTC. As protein: CASSAGTGGSYEQYF.